This TCR beta chain is from a study of T-cell reconstitution after alpha-beta-depleted transplantation in children. The CDR3 has 14 residues. Germline lookup yields CDR1 LNHDA and CDR2 SQIVND (reference sequence). Trimming cost V 10 bases and J 1 base, with 14 bases left between them. A library of TCRbeta sequences, prepared with unique molecular identifiers, was generated. TCRdb reprocessed the PCR reads via MiXCR and lists one record per CDR3 protein. Of some 500,000 distinct CDR3 sequences listed, approximately 20% are singletons. This TCR was sampled from a human donor who donated a stem cell graft to a child with acute lymphoblastic leukemia. The rearrangement uses TRBV19 and TRBJ2-4; D possibly corresponds to TRBD1 (6 bases). The sample in question was PBMCs from the stem cell graft donor, obtained from the stem cell graft. The CDR3 DNA is TGTGCCACCCTGCCGCAGGGGGCCAAAAACATTCAGTACTTC. Translation: CATLPQGAKNIQYF.